The rows below give T cell receptor beta chains drawn from one sample of a study of T cell changes during pregnancy in multiple sclerosis. Sequenced by immunoSEQ multiplex PCR; TCRdb stores in-frame clones only, minus some. The data show roughly 75,000 clones, over 75% seen once. The sample consisted of peripheral blood, taken before pregnancy. The origin of the receptors is a female donor with multiple sclerosis, enrolled in a pregnancy study. Both conserved end residues are part of each CDR3. A D gene is named only where the DNA matches it firmly. Only part of the rows carry a size: once, few, many, or a class if the clone is expanded.

>NA|once|TRBV28|TRBJ2-5
TGTGCCAGCAGCTCCAAGAGGGAGACCCAGTACTTC
CASSSKRETQYF
>TRBD1|NA|TRBV27|TRBJ2-5
TGTGCCAGCAGTGGGATACAGGGGAAGGAGACCCAGTACTTC
CASSGIQGKETQYF
>TRBD1|NA|TRBV6-6|TRBJ2-1
TGTGCCAGCAGACGCCCGGGACAGGGTTGTTTCTTC
CASRRPGQGCFF
>NA|NA|TRBV2|TRBJ2-5
TGTGCCAGCAGTACAGGGTCGAGGACCCAGTACTTC
CASSTGSRTQYF
>NA|NA|TRBV7-7|TRBJ2-3
TGTGCTAGCAGCTTAGATGTAACAGATACGCAGTATTTT
CASSLDVTDTQYF
>TRBD2|NA|TRBV7-6|TRBJ2-1
TGTGCCAGCAGTCGGACTAGCGGGGGGCTCGCCCCTTACAATGAGCAGTTCTTC
CASSRTSGGLAPYNEQFF
>NA|NA|TRBV5-1|TRBJ2-1
TGCGCCAGCAGCTTGGATCCGGGCAATGAGCAGTTCTTC
CASSLDPGNEQFF
>NA|few|TRBV28|TRBJ1-2
TGTGCCAGCAGTATCCCAGGTTTCTATGGCTACACCTTC
CASSIPGFYGYTF
>TRBD1|NA|TRBV6-1|TRBJ1-2
TGTGCCAGCAGTGGGCTCGGGACAGGGGGCCCCCGTAACTATGGCTACACCTTC
CASSGLGTGGPRNYGYTF
>NA|NA|TRBV6-5|TRBJ1-1
TGTGCCAGCACCGGAAGCAGGGGTATCGTCGCTGAAGCTTTCTTT
CASTGSRGIVAEAFF
>NA|NA|TRBV29-1|TRBJ1-5
TGCAGCGTTGGGGGGCCCAATCAGCCCCAGCATTTT
CSVGGPNQPQHF
>NA|NA|TRBV18|TRBJ1-1
TGTGCCAGCTCACCTTTAGGACAGACGAACACTGAAGCTTTCTTT
CASSPLGQTNTEAFF
>TRBD1|NA|TRBV6-5|TRBJ1-5
TGTGCCAGCAGTGGGGGGACAGTTAATCAGCCCCAGCATTTT
CASSGGTVNQPQHF
>TRBD1|few|TRBV5-1|TRBJ1-1
TGCGCCAGCAGCTCGGGACAGGGCACTGAAGCTTTCTTT
CASSSGQGTEAFF
>NA|once|TRBV7-3|TRBJ2-1
TGTGCCAGCAGCTTACGGCAGGGCACCTACAATGAGCAGTTCTTC
CASSLRQGTYNEQFF
>NA|NA|TRBV5-6|TRBJ1-1
TGTGCCAGCTTACCCTCGGCTGAAGCTTTCTTT
CASLPSAEAFF
>TRBD1|NA|TRBV5-1|TRBJ1-5
TGCGCCAGCAGCTTGGAGGGGGCCCCCGGGGGACCCCAGCATTTT
CASSLEGAPGGPQHF
>TRBD1|NA|TRBV5-4|TRBJ1-2
TGTGCCAGCAGCTTCGGGACAGGGGTATTGCAGGGCTACACCTTC
CASSFGTGVLQGYTF
>TRBD1|NA|TRBV19|TRBJ1-1
TGTGCCAGTAAAAGGGACAGGGGGAACACTGAAGCTTTCTTT
CASKRDRGNTEAFF
>NA|NA|TRBV19|TRBJ1-4
TGTGCCAGTAGTTTGCCCACAGGGAATAATGAAAAACTGTTTTTT
CASSLPTGNNEKLFF
>TRBD1|NA|TRBV6-1|TRBJ2-7
TGTGCCAGCAGGGACAGGGTTTTTGGCGAGCAGTACTTC
CASRDRVFGEQYF
>NA|NA|TRBV18|TRBJ2-7
TGTGCCAGCTCACCGCCGGACAGTACCTACGAGCAGTACTTC
CASSPPDSTYEQYF
>NA|NA|TRBV4-1|TRBJ1-2
TGCGCCAGCAGCCAGACACTTAGCCCCGAGCGGCTTTATGGCTACACCTTC
CASSQTLSPERLYGYTF